Listed here is a single T cell receptor beta chain. Its target is not known. This CDR3 spans 12 amino acids. Trimming took off 8 bases at V and 2 bases at J, with 8 bases between the two ends. Germline V gene data show CDR1 as ENHRY and CDR2 as SYGVKD. This entry belongs to a study of T cells in localized non-small cell lung cancer. The assay was immunoSEQ multiplex PCR, and TCRdb's table has in-frame clones only and misses some. Of some 140,000 clones listed, 89% are singletons. Study-level results: Investigators sequenced only a single tumor region, leaving heterogeneity possible. Median detection of top 100 tumor clones in adjacent lung was approximately 50 clones. Exceeding tumor, uninvolved adjacent lung had the highest T cell clonality. A raised T cell density in blood coincided with lengthier overall survival.

The specimen was peripheral blood, collected before any cancer treatment. This chain connects TRBV10-3 to TRBJ2-3; D remains unclear. The origin of this receptor is an older female donor with stage I lung adenocarcinoma. Here the CDR3 DNA reads TGTGCCATCGGACGAGACACAGATACGCAGTATTTT. Protein sequence: CAIGRDTDTQYF.